This T cell receptor (beta chain) was obtained from a study of T-cell reconstitution after alpha-beta-depleted transplantation in children. Broader study findings: Reportedly, only several hundred clones from non-depleted graft cells drove alpha-beta T-cell counts at about two months. One year after transplant, T-cell counts and diversity came mostly from newly produced T cells. Day-60 TCRbeta diversity that was high in some patients was derived from surviving recipient T cells and thymic progenitors.

Unmatched junction bases numbered 12, after V lost 0 bases and J lost 6 bases. The CDR3 length is 18 residues. Details on this clonotype: Its target is unknown.

TCRbeta library construction was performed incorporating unique molecular identifiers. TCRdb passed the PCR reads through MiXCR, listing each CDR3 protein once. The repertoire holds 600,000 or so distinct CDR3 sequences, with 20% to 25% as singletons. This clonotype was obtained from a boy in the first two years of life who had a stem cell transplant for acute myeloid leukemia, so the T cells may come from the graft donor. This sample comprised PBMCs, mostly from graft donor cells, obtained 360 days after TCRalphabeta/CD19-depleted stem cell transplant. This sequence joins TRBV12-3 or TRBV12-4 and TRBJ2-1, with 9 nucleotides matching TRBD1. In nucleotides, the CDR3 is TGTGCCAGCAGTTTAGCTTTGGGGACCGGGACAGGGATCAATGAGCAGTTCTTC. Protein product: CASSLALGTGTGINEQFF.